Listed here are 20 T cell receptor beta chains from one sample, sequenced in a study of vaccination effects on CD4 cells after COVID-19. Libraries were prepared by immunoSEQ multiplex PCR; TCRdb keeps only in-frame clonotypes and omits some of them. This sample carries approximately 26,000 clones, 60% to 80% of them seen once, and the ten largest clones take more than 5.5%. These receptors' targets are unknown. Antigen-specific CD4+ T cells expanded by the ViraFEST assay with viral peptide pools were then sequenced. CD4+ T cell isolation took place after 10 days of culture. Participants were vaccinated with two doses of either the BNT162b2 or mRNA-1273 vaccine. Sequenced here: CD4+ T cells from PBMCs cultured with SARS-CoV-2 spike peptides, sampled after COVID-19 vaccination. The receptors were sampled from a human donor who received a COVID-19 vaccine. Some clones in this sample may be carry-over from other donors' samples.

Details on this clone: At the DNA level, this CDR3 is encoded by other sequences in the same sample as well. The CDR3 protein is CASSLTGSANYGYTF. In nucleotides, the CDR3 is TGCGCCAGCAGCTTGACAGGATCGGCTAACTATGGCTACACCTTC. The chain employs TRBV5-1 and TRBJ1-2, with D possibly matching TRBD1 (5 bases). V was pared by 1 base and J by 0 bases, with 10 bases between. The CDR3 length is 15 residues. The germline V gene encodes CDR1 SGHRS and CDR2 YFSETQ.

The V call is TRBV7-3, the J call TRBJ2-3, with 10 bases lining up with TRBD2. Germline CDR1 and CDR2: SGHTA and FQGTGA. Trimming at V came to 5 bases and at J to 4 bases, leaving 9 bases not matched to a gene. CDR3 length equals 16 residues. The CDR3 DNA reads TGTGCCAGCAGCCCCCTAGGGGGACTAGCGTCAGATACGCAGTATTTT. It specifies CASSPLGGLASDTQYF.

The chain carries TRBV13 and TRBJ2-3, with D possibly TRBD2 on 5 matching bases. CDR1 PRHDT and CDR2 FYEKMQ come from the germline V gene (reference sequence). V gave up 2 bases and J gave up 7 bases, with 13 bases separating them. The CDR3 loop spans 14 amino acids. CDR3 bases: TGTGCCAGCAGCTTACCGGGATCAAGGTATACGCAGTATTTT. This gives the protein CASSLPGSRYTQYF.

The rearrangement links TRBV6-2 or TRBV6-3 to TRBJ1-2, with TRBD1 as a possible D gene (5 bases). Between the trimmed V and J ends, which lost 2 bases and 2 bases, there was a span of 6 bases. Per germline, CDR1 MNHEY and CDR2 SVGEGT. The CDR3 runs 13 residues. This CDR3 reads CASSYDRNYGYTF. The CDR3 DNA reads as TGTGCCAGCAGTTACGACAGAAACTATGGCTACACCTTC.

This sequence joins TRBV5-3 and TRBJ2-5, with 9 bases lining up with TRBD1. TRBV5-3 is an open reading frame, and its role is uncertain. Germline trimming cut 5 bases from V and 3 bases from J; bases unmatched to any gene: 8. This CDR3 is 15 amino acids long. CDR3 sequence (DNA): TGTGCCAGAAGGGTTTGGGACAGGGAAAAAGAGACCCAGTACTTC. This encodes CARRVWDREKETQYF.

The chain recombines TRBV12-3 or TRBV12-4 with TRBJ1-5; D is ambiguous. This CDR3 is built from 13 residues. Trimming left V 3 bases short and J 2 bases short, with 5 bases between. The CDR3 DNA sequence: TGTGCCAGCAGTTTTGTTCGCAATCAGCCCCAGCATTTT. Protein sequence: CASSFVRNQPQHF.

The CDR3 DNA is TGTGCCAGCAGTGACCGGTTCCGCTACAATGAGCAGTTCTTC. Translated: CASSDRFRYNEQFF. This chain joins TRBV6-1 and TRBJ2-1; no firm D call. Germline assignment: CDR1 MNHNS and CDR2 SASEGT. CDR3 length: 14 residues. With 3 bases removed from V and 3 bases from J, the gap between germline ends came to 9 bases.

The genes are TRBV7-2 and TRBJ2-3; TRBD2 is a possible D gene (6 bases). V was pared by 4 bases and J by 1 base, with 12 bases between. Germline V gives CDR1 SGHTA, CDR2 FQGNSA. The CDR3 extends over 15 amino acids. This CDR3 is CASSWRASGTDTQYF. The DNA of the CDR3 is TGTGCCAGCAGCTGGAGGGCATCCGGCACAGATACGCAGTATTTT.

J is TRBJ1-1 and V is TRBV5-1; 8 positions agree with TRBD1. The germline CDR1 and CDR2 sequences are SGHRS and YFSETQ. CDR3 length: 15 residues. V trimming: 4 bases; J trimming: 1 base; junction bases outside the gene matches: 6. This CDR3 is CASSGPDRGNTEAFF. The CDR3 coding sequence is TGCGCCAGCAGCGGCCCCGACAGGGGGAACACTGAAGCTTTCTTT.

Here the CDR3 DNA reads TGTGCCAGCCTGGACAGGAGAGGCACAGATACGCAGTATTTT. Amino acids: CASLDRRGTDTQYF. The chain employs TRBV19 and TRBJ2-3; 7 nucleotides match TRBD1. CDR3 length: 14 amino acids. Germline lookup yields CDR1 LNHDA and CDR2 SQIVND (reference sequence). Unmatched junction bases numbered 7, after V lost 9 bases and J lost 1 base.

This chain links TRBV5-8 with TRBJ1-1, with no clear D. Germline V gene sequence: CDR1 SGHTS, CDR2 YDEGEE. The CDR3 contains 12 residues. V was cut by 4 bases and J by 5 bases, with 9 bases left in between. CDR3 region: CASSRGRTEAFF. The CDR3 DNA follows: TGTGCCAGCAGCCGAGGGAGGACTGAAGCTTTCTTT. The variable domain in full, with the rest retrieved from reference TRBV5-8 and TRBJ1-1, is EAGVTQSPTHLIKTRGQQATLRCSPISGHTSVYWYQQALGLGLQFLLWYDEGEERNRGNFPPRFSGRQFPNYSSELNVNALELEDSALYLCASSRGRTEAFFGQGTRLTVV.

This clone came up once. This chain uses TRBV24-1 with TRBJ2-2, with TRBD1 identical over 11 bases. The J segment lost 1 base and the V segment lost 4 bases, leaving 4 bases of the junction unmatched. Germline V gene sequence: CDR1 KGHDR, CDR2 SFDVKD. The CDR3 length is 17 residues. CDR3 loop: CATSEGQGVLNTGELFF. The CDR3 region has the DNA TGTGCCACCAGTGAGGGACAGGGGGTATTGAACACCGGGGAGCTGTTTTTT.

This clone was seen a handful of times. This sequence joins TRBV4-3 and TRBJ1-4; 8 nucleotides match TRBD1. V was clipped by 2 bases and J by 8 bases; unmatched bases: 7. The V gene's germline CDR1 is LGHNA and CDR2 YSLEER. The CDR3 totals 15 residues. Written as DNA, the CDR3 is TGCGCCAGCAGCCAACCGACAGGGGTAGGCGAAAAACTGTTTTTT. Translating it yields CASSQPTGVGEKLFF.

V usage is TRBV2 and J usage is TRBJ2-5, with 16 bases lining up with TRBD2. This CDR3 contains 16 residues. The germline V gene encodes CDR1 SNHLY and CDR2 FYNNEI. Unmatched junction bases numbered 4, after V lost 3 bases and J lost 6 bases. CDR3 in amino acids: CASSETGLAGGKTQYF. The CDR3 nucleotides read TGTGCCAGCAGTGAGACGGGACTAGCGGGGGGGAAGACCCAGTACTTC.

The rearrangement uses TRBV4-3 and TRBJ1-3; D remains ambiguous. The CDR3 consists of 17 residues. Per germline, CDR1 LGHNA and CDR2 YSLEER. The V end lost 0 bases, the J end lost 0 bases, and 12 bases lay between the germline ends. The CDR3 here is CASSQDFARVSGNTIYF. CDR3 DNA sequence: TGCGCCAGCAGCCAAGATTTTGCACGGGTCTCTGGAAACACCATATATTTT.

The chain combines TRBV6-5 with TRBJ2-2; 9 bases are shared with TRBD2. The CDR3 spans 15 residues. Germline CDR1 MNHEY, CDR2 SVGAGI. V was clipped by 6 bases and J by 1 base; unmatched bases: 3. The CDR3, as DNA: TGTGCCAGCAGCCTTAGCGGGGGGAACACCGGGGAGCTGTTTTTT. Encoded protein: CASSLSGGNTGELFF.

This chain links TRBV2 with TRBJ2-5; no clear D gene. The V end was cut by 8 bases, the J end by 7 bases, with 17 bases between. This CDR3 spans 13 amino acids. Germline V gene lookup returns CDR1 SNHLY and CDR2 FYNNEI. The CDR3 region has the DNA TGTGCCAGCGCGGCGATGCTAGGAGCGACCCAGTACTTC. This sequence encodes CASAAMLGATQYF.

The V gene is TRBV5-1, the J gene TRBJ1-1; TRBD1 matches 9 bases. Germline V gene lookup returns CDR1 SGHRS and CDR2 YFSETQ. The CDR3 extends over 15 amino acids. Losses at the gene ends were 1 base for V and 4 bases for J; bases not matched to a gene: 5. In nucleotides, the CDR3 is TGCGCCAGCAGCTTGAACAGGGGGCAGGGCACTGAAGCTTTCTTT. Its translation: CASSLNRGQGTEAFF.

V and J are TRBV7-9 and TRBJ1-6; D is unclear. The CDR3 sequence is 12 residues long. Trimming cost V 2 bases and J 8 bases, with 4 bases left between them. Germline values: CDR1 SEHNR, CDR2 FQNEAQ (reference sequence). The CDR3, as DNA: TGTGCCAGCAGCTTAAAGGATTCACCCCTCCACTTT. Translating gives CASSLKDSPLHF.

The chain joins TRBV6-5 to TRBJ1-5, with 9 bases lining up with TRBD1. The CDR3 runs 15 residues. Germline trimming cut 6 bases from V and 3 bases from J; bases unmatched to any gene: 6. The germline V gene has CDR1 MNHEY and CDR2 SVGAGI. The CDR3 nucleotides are TGTGCCAGCAGCCAGGACAGGGGCACCAATCAGCCCCAGCATTTT. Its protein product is CASSQDRGTNQPQHF.